The rows below give T cell receptor beta chains drawn from one sample of a study of T-cell memory formation after mild COVID-19. Each CDR3 protein gets one entry after TCRdb re-called the 5' RACE reads with MiXCR. This sample has more than 350,000 distinct CDR3 sequences, with around 20% found just once. Sequenced input: PBMCs or a T cell subset sorted from them (not recorded which). Receptors originate from an adult woman who had mild COVID-19 (a few samples of this study predate the infection). Cell type and time point are not known. CDR3s include the opening cysteine and the closing phenylalanine or tryptophan. The D gene is left open where the match is weak. Expanded clones are given a class, and other clones once, few, many or no size at all.

d_call,clone_size,v_call,j_call,cdr3_nt,cdr3_aa
TRBD2,few,TRBV3-1,TRBJ2-7,TGTGCCAGCAGCACGACTAGCGGGGGGGTGAATAGCGAGCAGTACTTC,CASSTTSGGVNSEQYF
NA,NA,TRBV4-2,TRBJ2-7,TGTGCCAGCAGCCAAGAGAGGGACCTAGGCGAGCAGTACTTC,CASSQERDLGEQYF
NA,NA,TRBV20-1,TRBJ1-5,TGCAGTGCTTCTGCTAGGGGGAACGGCAATCAGCCCCAGCATTTT,CSASARGNGNQPQHF
TRBD1,NA,TRBV30,TRBJ2-3,TGTGCCGGGACAGGTTTCGCCACAGATACGCAGTATTTT,CAGTGFATDTQYF
NA,few,TRBV12-3/TRBV12-4,TRBJ1-4,TGTGCCAGCAAATTCCGGGAGACAACTAATGAAAAACTGTTTTTT,CASKFRETTNEKLFF
NA,NA,TRBV15,TRBJ2-5,TGTGCCACCAGCAGGAGAGATGGAGAGACCCAGTACTTC,CATSRRDGETQYF
TRBD1,NA,TRBV27,TRBJ1-1,TGTGCCACCCGGGCCGGGACAGGGTCTTGGGCCCCGAACACTGAAGCTTTCTTT,CATRAGTGSWAPNTEAFF
NA,few,TRBV19,TRBJ2-5,TGTGCCAGTAGTGCGGGACAGATCCAAGAGACCCAGTACTTC,CASSAGQIQETQYF
TRBD1,NA,TRBV5-8,TRBJ1-1,TGTGCCAGCAGCTTGGCCGAAACAGGGGTTACAGAAGCTTTCTTT,CASSLAETGVTEAFF
TRBD1,NA,TRBV29-1,TRBJ2-7,TGCAGCGCTGGACAGGGGACCTACGAGCAGTACTTC,CSAGQGTYEQYF
NA,NA,TRBV5-1,TRBJ1-1,TGCGCCAGCAGCTTGGAAGTGCGGGGCACTGAAGCTTTCTTT,CASSLEVRGTEAFF
TRBD2,few,TRBV10-3,TRBJ2-5,TGTGCCATCAGTCCTAGCGGGGGGCGCGACCAGTACTTC,CAISPSGGRDQYF